The 8 T cell receptor beta chains given below trace back to one sample, sequenced in a study of blood T cell repertoires in COVID-19. Sequencing used immunoSEQ multiplex PCR; TCRdb keeps in-frame clones, though not all of them. The profile shows more than 200,000 clones, around nine tenths of them singletons. The sample was peripheral blood. The receptors were sampled from a woman aged 40 to 50 who had recovered from COVID-19.

This sequence joins TRBV18 and TRBJ2-4; D is undetermined. The CDR3 runs to 16 residues. V was trimmed by 6 bases and J by 0 bases, leaving 15 bases between them. Germline V gives CDR1 KGHSH, CDR2 LQKENI. The DNA for the CDR3 is TGTGCCAGCTCGCCGGTCGTCGCTTTAGCCAAAAACATTCAGTACTTC. Protein: CASSPVVALAKNIQYF.

The V and J genes are TRBV5-1 and TRBJ2-3; 10 bases are shared with TRBD2. With 3 bases clipped from V and 3 bases from J, the junction kept 13 bases outside the gene matches. The CDR3 spans 18 residues. Looked up from germline, CDR1 is SGHRS and CDR2 is YFSETQ. CDR3 amino acids: CASSSGLASGRRTDTQYF. DNA of the CDR3: TGCGCCAGCAGCTCTGGGCTCGCTAGCGGGAGACGAACAGATACGCAGTATTTT. Full variable domain (remainder filled in from reference TRBV5-1 and TRBJ2-3): KAGVTQTPRYLIKTRGQQVTLSCSPISGHRSVSWYQQTPGQGLQFLFEYFSETQRNKGNFPGRFSGRQFSNSRSEMNVSTLELGDSALYLCASSSGLASGRRTDTQYFGPGTRLTVL.

CDR3 nucleotides: TGCGCCAGCAGGTTTAGAAAGAACACCGGGGAGCTGTTTTTT. It is translated as CASRFRKNTGELFF. This chain connects TRBV10-2 to TRBJ2-2; unclear D gene. Germline-derived CDR1 and CDR2 are WSHSY and SAAADI. The CDR3 consists of 14 residues. The V end was cut by 6 bases, the J end by 1 base, with 9 bases between.

The chain recombines TRBV6-2 or TRBV6-3 with TRBJ2-7; a weak D match, TRBD2 (6 bases). CDR3 length equals 18 residues. Deletions cut 2 bases from V and 0 bases from J, with 20 bases between. Germline-derived CDR1 and CDR2 are MNHEY and SVGEGT. The CDR3 here is CASSYVWGAGNSSYEQYF. In DNA form, the CDR3 reads TGTGCCAGCAGTTACGTGTGGGGCGCGGGGAATAGCTCCTACGAGCAGTACTTC.

The rearrangement joins TRBV4-3 to TRBJ2-1; 8 bases match TRBD2. Trimming at V came to 0 bases and at J to 8 bases, leaving 21 bases not matched to a gene. This CDR3 comprises 20 residues. CDR1 is LGHNA and CDR2 is YSLEER in the germline V gene. This CDR3 reads CASSQDWIGSGRVYGHEQFF. Written as DNA, the CDR3 is TGCGCCAGCAGCCAAGATTGGATAGGAAGCGGGAGAGTTTACGGGCATGAGCAGTTCTTC.

The chain recombines TRBV4-2 with TRBJ2-3; TRBD2 might be the D (6 bases). This CDR3 spans 16 amino acids. Germline V gene sequence: CDR1 LGHNA, CDR2 YNFKEQ. Trimming removed 5 bases at V and 1 base at J, with 16 bases between. The DNA of the CDR3 is TGTGCCAGCAGCAAACTCACTAGCAGTGGCACAGATACGCAGTATTTT. This encodes CASSKLTSSGTDTQYF.

The chain employs TRBV19 and TRBJ1-1; TRBD1 aligns across 12 bases. The CDR3 totals 15 residues. Per the germline V gene, CDR1 is LNHDA and CDR2 is SQIVND (reference sequence). V trimming: 5 bases; J trimming: 5 bases; junction bases outside the gene matches: 6. The CDR3 nucleotides read TGTGCCAGTAGTCCGGGGGACAGGGGGCGAACTGAAGCTTTCTTT. Amino acid sequence: CASSPGDRGRTEAFF.

The CDR3 here is CASGIWREETQYF. CDR3 sequence (DNA): TGTGCCAGCGGTATTTGGCGGGAAGAGACCCAGTACTTC. The chain links TRBV7-8 to TRBJ2-5; weak D call: TRBD2 (5 bases). Germline V gives CDR1 SGHVS, CDR2 FQNEAQ. V was trimmed by 8 bases and J by 3 bases, leaving 13 bases between them. The CDR3 is 13 amino acids. Full variable domain (rest looked up from reference TRBV7-8 and TRBJ2-5): GAGVSQSPRYKVAKRGQDVALRCDPISGHVSLFWYQQALGQGPEFLTYFQNEAQLDKSGLPSDRFFAERPEGSVSTLKIQRTQQEDSAVYLCASGIWREETQYFGPGTRLLVL.